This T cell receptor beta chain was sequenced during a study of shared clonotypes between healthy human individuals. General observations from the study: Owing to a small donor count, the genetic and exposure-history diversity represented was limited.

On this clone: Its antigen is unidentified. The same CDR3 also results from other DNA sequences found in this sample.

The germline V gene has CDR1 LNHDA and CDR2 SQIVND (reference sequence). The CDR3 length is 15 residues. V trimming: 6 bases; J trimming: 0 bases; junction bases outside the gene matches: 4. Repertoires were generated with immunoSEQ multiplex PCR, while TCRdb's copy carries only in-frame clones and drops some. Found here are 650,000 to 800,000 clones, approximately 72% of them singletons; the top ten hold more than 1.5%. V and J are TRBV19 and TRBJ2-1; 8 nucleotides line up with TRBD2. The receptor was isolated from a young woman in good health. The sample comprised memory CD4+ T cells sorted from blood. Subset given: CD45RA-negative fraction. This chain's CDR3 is CASSPSGSSYNEQFF. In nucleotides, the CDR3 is TGTGCCAGTAGCCCAAGCGGGAGCTCCTACAATGAGCAGTTCTTC.